One T cell receptor (beta chain) is described in this entry. The CDR3 covers 15 residues. V was pared by 4 bases and J by 0 bases, with 10 bases between. Germline CDR1 SGHVS, CDR2 FNYEAQ. The data were produced by immunoSEQ multiplex PCR, yet TCRdb's version contains in-frame clones alone and is incomplete. The data show roughly 16,000 clones, around 80% seen once. The data were obtained in a study of blood T cell repertoires in COVID-19. Study summary: Sample material is recorded as cDNA or gDNA derived from T cells, B-cell-depleted T cells, or PBMCs.

Sequencing used peripheral blood. This receptor was obtained from a man between 60 and 70 years old with acute or convalescent COVID-19. The genes are TRBV7-6 and TRBJ2-1; the D is unclear. The CDR3 reads CASSSRSGSYNEQFF. In DNA, the CDR3 is TGTGCCAGCAGCTCCCGTTCCGGCTCCTACAATGAGCAGTTCTTC.